This T cell receptor (beta chain) was recovered during a study of OX40 agonist ivuxolimab in advanced cancers. Clones were sequenced by immunoSEQ multiplex PCR, and TCRdb holds only the in-frame ones, with some missing. The data contain approximately 78,000 clones, roughly nine tenths of them singletons. This clone appeared once. The CDR3 contains 13 residues. Trimming pared 2 bases from V and 2 bases from J, leaving 7 bases between. Looked up from germline, CDR1 is MNHNY and CDR2 is SVGAGI (reference sequence). This specimen consisted of CD4+ or CD8+ T cells sorted from blood, obtained in a trial of the OX40 agonist ivuxolimab. The J gene is TRBJ2-7, the V gene TRBV6-6, with unresolved D. The receptor was derived from an adult with an advanced solid tumor such as melanoma, head and neck, liver or kidney cancer. CDR3 coding DNA: TGTGCCAGCAGTTACGGCGCAACCTACGAGCAGTACTTC. It codes for CASSYGATYEQYF.